This T cell receptor (beta chain) derives from a study of blood T cell repertoires in COVID-19. Libraries were prepared by immunoSEQ multiplex PCR; TCRdb keeps only in-frame clonotypes and omits some of them. The table has about 160,000 clones, approximately 79% seen once. The V and J ends lost 3 bases and 7 bases, in that order; junction bases with no gene match: 2. The germline gives CDR1 LGHDT, CDR2 YNNKEL (reference sequence). The CDR3 is 14 residues long. The rearrangement links TRBV3-1 (or the pseudogene TRBV3-2) to TRBJ2-1, with 11 bases that match TRBD2. Sequenced input: peripheral blood. The source is a woman aged 55-75 years with COVID-19, enrolled during active disease. CDR3 amino acids: CASSHRLAGNEQFF. CDR3 DNA: TGTGCCAGCAGCCATCGACTAGCGGGGAATGAGCAGTTCTTC.